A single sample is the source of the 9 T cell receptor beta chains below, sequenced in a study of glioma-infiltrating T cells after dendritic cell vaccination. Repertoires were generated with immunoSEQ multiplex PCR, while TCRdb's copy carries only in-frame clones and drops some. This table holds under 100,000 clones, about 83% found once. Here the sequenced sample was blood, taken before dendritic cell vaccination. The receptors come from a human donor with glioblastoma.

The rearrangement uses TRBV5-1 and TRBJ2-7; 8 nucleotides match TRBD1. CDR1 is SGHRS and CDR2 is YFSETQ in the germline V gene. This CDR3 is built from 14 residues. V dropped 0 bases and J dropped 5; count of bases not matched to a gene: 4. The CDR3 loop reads CASSLGQGIDEQYF. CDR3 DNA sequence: TGCGCCAGCAGCTTGGGACAGGGGATCGACGAGCAGTACTTC.

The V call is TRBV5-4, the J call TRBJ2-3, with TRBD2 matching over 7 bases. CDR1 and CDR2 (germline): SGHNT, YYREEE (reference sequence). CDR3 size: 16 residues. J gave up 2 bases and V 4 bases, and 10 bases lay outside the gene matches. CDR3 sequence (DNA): TGTGCCAGCAGCCTATATCGGGGAGGGTTCACAGATACGCAGTATTTT. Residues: CASSLYRGGFTDTQYF.

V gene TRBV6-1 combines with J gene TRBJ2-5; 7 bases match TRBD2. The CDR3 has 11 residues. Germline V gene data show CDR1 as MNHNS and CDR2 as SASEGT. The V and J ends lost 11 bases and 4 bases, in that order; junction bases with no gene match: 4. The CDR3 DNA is TGTGCCGCAGGGAGGGGAGAGACCCAGTACTTC. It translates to CAAGRGETQYF.

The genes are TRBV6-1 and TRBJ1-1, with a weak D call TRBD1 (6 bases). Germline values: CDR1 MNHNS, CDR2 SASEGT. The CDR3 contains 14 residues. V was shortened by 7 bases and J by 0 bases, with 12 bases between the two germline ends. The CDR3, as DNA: TGTGCCAGCAACCCACAGGGAGTGAACACTGAAGCTTTCTTT. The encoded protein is CASNPQGVNTEAFF.

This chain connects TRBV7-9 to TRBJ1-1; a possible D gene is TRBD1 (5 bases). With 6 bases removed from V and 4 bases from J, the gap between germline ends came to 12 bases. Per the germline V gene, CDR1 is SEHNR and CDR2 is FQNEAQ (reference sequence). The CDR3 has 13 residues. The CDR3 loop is CASRQTGLTEAFF. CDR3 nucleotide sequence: TGTGCCAGCAGACAAACAGGCCTCACTGAAGCTTTCTTT.

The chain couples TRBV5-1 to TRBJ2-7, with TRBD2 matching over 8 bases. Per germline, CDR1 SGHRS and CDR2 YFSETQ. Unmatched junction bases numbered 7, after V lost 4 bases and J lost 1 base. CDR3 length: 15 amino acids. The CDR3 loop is CASSESGRGSYEQYF. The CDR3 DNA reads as TGCGCCAGCAGCGAGAGCGGGAGAGGATCCTACGAGCAGTACTTC.

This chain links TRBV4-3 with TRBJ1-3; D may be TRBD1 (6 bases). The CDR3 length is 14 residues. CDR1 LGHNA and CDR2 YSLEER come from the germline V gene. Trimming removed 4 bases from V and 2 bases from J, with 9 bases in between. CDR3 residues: CASSLTGPGNTIYF. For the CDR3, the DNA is TGCGCCAGCAGCCTCACAGGGCCTGGAAACACCATATATTTT.

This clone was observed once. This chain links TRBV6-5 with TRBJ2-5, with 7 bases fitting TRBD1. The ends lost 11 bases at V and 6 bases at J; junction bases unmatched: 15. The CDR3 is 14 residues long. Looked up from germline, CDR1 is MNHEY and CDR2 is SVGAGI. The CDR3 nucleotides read TGTGCCTCGAAGAACAGGGGCGATTATAAGACCCAGTACTTC. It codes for CASKNRGDYKTQYF.

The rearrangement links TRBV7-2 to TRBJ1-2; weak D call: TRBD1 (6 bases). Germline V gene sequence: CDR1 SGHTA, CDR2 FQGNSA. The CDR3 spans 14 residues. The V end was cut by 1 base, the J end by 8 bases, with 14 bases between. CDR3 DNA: TGTGCCAGCAGCTTAGAAGGACAGAGCGGCGGCTACACCTTC. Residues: CASSLEGQSGGYTF.